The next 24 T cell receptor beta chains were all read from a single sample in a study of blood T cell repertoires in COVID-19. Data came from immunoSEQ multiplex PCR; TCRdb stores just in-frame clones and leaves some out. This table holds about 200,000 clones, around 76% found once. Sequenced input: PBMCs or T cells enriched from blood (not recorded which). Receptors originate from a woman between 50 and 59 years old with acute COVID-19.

The CDR3 region is CASTTGADGYTF. DNA for the CDR3: TGTGCCAGCACCACAGGGGCCGATGGCTACACCTTC. V gene TRBV28 combines with J gene TRBJ1-2; 7 bases map to TRBD1. The CDR3 extends over 12 amino acids. V shed 7 bases, J shed 6 bases, and the junction held 5 bases outside the gene matches. Germline V gene lookup returns CDR1 MDHEN and CDR2 SYDVKM.

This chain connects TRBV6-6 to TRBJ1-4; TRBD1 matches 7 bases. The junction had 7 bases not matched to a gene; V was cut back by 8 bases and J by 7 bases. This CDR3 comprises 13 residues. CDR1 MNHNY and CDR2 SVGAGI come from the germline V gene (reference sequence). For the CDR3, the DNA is TGTGCCAGCGAGGGGGCGCGAAGTGAAAAACTGTTTTTT. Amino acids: CASEGARSEKLFF.

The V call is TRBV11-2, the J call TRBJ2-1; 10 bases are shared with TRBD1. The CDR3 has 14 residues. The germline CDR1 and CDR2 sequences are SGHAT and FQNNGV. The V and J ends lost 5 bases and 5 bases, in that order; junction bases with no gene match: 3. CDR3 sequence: CASSGTGADNEQFF. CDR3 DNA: TGTGCCAGCAGCGGGACAGGGGCCGACAATGAGCAGTTCTTC.

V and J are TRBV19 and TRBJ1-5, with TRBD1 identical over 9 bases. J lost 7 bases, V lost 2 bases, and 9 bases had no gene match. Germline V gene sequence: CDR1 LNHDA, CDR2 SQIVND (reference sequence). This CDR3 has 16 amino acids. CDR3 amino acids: CASSIIGQGRGQPQHF. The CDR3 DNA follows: TGTGCCAGTAGTATAATCGGACAGGGGAGGGGACAGCCCCAGCATTTT. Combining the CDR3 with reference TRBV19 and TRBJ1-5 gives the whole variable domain DGGITQSPKYLFRKEGQNVTLSCEQNLNHDAMYWYRQDPGQGLRLIYYSQIVNDFQKGDIAEGYSVSREKKESFPLTVTSAQKNPTAFYLCASSIIGQGRGQPQHFGDGTRLSIL.

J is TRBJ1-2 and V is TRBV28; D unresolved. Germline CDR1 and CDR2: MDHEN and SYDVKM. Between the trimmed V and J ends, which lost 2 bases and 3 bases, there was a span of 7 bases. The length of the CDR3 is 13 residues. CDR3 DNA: TGTGCCAGCAGTTTAGAGGGCCACTATGGCTACACCTTC. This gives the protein CASSLEGHYGYTF.

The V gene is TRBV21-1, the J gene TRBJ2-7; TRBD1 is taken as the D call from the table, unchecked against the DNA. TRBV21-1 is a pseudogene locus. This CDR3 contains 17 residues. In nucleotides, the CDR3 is TGTGCCAGCAGCAATATAGAACAGACCGGGACAGCCTACGAGCAGTACGTC. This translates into CASSNIEQTGTAYEQYV.

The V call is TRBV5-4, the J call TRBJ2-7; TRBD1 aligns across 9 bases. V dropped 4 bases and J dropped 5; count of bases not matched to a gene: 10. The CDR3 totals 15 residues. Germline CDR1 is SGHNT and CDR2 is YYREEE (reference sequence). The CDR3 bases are TGTGCCAGCAGCGGGCCGGGACAGGGTTACGACGAGCAGTACGTC. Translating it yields CASSGPGQGYDEQYV.

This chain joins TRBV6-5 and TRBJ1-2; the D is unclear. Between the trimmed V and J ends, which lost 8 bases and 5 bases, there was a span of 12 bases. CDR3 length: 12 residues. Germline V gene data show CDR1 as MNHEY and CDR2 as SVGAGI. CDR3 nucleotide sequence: TGTGCCAGCTTTCGGGGAAGTTATGGCTACACCTTC. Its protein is CASFRGSYGYTF.

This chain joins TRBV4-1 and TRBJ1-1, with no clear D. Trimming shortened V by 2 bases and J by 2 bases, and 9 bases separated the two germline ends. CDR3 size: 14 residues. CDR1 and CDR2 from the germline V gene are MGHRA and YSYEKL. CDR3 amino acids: CASSQSGGNTEAFF. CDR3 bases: TGCGCCAGCAGCCAATCGGGTGGCAACACTGAAGCTTTCTTT.

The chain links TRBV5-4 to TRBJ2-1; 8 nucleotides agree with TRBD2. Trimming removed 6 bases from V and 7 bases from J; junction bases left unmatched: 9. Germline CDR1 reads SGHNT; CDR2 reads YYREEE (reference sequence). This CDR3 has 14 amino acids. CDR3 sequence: CASTPGLAINEQFF. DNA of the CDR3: TGTGCCAGCACGCCAGGACTAGCCATAAATGAGCAGTTCTTC.

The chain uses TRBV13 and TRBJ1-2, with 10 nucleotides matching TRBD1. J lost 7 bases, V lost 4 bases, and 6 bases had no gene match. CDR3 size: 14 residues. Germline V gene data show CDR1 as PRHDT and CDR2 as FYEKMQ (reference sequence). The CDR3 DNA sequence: TGTGCCAGCAGCTCCGGGACAGGGGCTTCTGGCTACACCTTC. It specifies CASSSGTGASGYTF.

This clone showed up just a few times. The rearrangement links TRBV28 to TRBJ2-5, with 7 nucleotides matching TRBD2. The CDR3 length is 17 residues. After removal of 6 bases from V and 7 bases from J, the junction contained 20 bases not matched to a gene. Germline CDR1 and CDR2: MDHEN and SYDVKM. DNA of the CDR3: TGTGCCAGCAGCCGACCCCACCGACTAGCCGGTTTTGGGACCCAGTACTTC. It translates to CASSRPHRLAGFGTQYF.

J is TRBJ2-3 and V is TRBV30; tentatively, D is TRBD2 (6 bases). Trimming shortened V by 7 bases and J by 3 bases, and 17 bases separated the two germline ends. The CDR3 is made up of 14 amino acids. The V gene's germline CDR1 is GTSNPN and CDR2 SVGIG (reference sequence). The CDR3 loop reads CASGTSFGTDTQYF. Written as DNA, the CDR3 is TGTGCCTCGGGGACTTCTTTTGGAACAGATACGCAGTATTTT. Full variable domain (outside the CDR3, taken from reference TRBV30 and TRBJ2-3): SQTIHQWPATLVQPVGSPLSLECTVEGTSNPNLYWYRQAAGRGLQLLFYSVGIGQISSEVPQNLSASRPQDRQFILSSKKLLLSDSGFYLCASGTSFGTDTQYFGPGTRLTVL.

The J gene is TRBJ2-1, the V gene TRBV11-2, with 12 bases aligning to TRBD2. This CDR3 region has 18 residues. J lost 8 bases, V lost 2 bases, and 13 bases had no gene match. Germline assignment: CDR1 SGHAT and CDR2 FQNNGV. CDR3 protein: CASSLRPSSGGAFYEQFF. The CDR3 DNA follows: TGTGCCAGCAGCTTACGACCCTCTAGCGGGGGGGCGTTCTATGAGCAGTTCTTC.

The chain's CDR3 is CASSYRTSGTGGELFF. The DNA of the CDR3 is TGTGCCAGCAGTTATCGTACCAGCGGGACGGGAGGGGAGCTGTTTTTT. The chain carries TRBV6-5 and TRBJ2-2; 7 bases match TRBD2. Germline V gene lookup returns CDR1 MNHEY and CDR2 SVGAGI. The trim removed 3 bases at V and 8 bases at J, leaving 12 bases unmatched. This CDR3 region has 16 residues.

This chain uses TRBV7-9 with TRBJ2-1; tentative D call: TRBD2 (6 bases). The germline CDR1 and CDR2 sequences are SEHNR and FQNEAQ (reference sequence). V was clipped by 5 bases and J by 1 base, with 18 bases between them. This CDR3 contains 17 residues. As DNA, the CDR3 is TGTGCCAGCAGCCCCCGTCGGGCGGGGACTTCCTACAATGAGCAGTTCTTC. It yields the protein CASSPRRAGTSYNEQFF.

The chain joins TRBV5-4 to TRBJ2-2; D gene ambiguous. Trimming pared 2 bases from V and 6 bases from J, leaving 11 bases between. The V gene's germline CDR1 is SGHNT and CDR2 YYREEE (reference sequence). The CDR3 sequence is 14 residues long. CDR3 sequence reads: CASSFGSSAGELFF. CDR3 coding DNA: TGTGCCAGCAGCTTTGGTAGCAGCGCCGGGGAGCTGTTTTTT.

The CDR3 protein is CASSYGGGHEQFF. In DNA form, the CDR3 reads TGTGCCAGCAGTTATGGGGGAGGGCATGAGCAGTTCTTC. V is TRBV6-6 and J is TRBJ2-1; 7 nucleotides match TRBD2. Trimming cost V 3 bases and J 8 bases; bases outside gene matches: 4. The germline CDR1 and CDR2 sequences are MNHNY and SVGAGI (reference sequence). The CDR3 totals 13 residues.

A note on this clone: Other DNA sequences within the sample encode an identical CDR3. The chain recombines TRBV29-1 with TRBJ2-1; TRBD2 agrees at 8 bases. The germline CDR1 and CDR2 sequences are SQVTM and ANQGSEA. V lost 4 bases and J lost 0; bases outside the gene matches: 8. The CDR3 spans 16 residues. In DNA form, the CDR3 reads TGCAGCGTTGGCGGACTAGCCGGTTTCTCCTACAATGAGCAGTTCTTC. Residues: CSVGGLAGFSYNEQFF.

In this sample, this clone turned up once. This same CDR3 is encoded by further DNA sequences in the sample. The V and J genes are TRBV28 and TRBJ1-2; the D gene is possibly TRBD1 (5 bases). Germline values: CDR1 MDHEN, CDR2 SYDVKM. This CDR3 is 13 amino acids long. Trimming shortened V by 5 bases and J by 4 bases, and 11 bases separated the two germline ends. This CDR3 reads CASSLRDSYGYTF. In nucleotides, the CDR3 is TGTGCCAGCAGTCTCCGGGACTCCTATGGCTACACCTTC.

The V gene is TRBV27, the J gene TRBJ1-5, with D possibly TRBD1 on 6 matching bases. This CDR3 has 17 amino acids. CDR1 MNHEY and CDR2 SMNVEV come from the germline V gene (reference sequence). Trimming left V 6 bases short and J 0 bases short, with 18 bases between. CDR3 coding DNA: TGTGCCAGCAGCGTCTGGGGGACACCTAATAGCAATCAGCCCCAGCATTTT. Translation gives CASSVWGTPNSNQPQHF.

CDR3 DNA sequence: TGTGCCAGCGGGGCTAGCGGGTCCCAAGAGACCCAGTACTTC. This sequence encodes CASGASGSQETQYF. J is TRBJ2-5 and V is TRBV9; the match to TRBD2 covers 8 bases. The CDR3 is 14 residues long. Germline V gene data show CDR1 as SGDLS and CDR2 as YYNGEE. V lost 7 bases and J lost 1; bases outside the gene matches: 6. Looking up the rest from reference TRBV9 and TRBJ2-5 gives the full variable domain: DSGVTQTPKHLITATGQRVTLRCSPRSGDLSVYWYQQSLDQGLQFLIQYYNGEERAKGNILERFSAQQFPDLHSELNLSSLELGDSALYFCASGASGSQETQYFGPGTRLLVL.

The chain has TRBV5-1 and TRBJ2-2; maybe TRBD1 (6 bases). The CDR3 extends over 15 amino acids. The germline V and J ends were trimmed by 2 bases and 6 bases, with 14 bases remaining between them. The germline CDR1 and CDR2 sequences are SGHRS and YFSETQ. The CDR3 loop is CASSFREQGAGELFF. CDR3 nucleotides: TGCGCCAGCAGCTTCCGGGAACAGGGAGCCGGGGAGCTGTTTTTT.

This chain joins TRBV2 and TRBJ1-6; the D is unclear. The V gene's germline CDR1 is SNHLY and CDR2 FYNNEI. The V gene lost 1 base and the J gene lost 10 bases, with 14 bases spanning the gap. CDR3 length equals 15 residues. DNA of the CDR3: TGTGCCAGCAGTGAAGGGTTTGGCGGTCGGTCACCCCTCCACTTT. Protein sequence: CASSEGFGGRSPLHF.